One and the same sample provided the 28 T cell receptor beta chains below, sequenced in a study of cytomegalovirus exposure and HLA in healthy donors. The PCR ran on 60 Vbeta and 13 Jbeta primers. The table came from immunoSEQ multiplex PCR; TCRdb's copy has only in-frame clones and leaves some out. The listing contains about 41,000 clones. Material: PBMCs. The receptors derive from a man aged 25 to 40 in good health and CMV-seronegative.

V and J are TRBV5-4 and TRBJ1-2; possibly TRBD1 for D (6 bases). V gave up 3 bases and J gave up 4 bases, with 16 bases separating them. The CDR3 sequence is 15 residues long. Germline loops: CDR1 SGHNT, CDR2 YYREEE (reference sequence). The CDR3 here is CASSSGTLFSYGYTF. CDR3 bases: TGTGCCAGCAGCTCCGGGACACTTTTTAGCTATGGCTACACCTTC.

This sequence joins TRBV2 and TRBJ1-1, with D perhaps matching TRBD1 (6 bases). This CDR3 has 16 residues. V was cut by 0 bases and J by 5 bases, with 16 bases left in between. CDR1 and CDR2 from the germline V gene are SNHLY and FYNNEI. This CDR3 reads CASSEAVRTGLTEAFF. The CDR3 coding sequence is TGTGCCAGCAGTGAAGCTGTGAGAACAGGGCTTACTGAAGCTTTCTTT. The entire variable domain, with the rest obtained from reference TRBV2 and TRBJ1-1, is as follows: EPEVTQTPSHQVTQMGQEVILRCVPISNHLYFYWYRQILGQKVEFLVSFYNNEISEKSEIFDDQFSVERPDGSNFTLKIRSTKLEDSAMYFCASSEAVRTGLTEAFFGQGTRLTVV.

The chain employs TRBV18 and TRBJ1-1, with D perhaps TRBD1 (6 bases). V lost 3 bases, J lost 1 base, and 9 bases lay in between. Germline-derived CDR1 and CDR2 are KGHSH and LQKENI. CDR3 size: 14 residues. The CDR3: CASSPRDTNTEAFF. CDR3 DNA sequence: TGTGCCAGCTCACCTCGGGACACGAACACTGAAGCTTTCTTT.

This chain links TRBV4-1 with TRBJ2-5; TRBD1 agrees at 10 bases. V lost 3 bases, J lost 5 bases, and 6 bases stayed unmatched. This CDR3 is 15 amino acids long. The germline V gene encodes CDR1 MGHRA and CDR2 YSYEKL. CDR3 DNA: TGCGCCAGCAGCCAGAGGACAGGGGGTACGGAGACCCAGTACTTC. Protein product: CASSQRTGGTETQYF.

V and J are TRBV7-9 and TRBJ1-1, with D maybe TRBD1 (5 bases). The V and J ends lost 5 bases and 3 bases respectively, with 13 bases between them. CDR3 length: 14 amino acids. Per germline, CDR1 SEHNR and CDR2 FQNEAQ (reference sequence). In DNA, the CDR3 is TGTGCCAGCAGCGTAAACAGGTGGGACACTGAAGCTTTCTTT. It codes for CASSVNRWDTEAFF.

Turning to this clone: A junction end diverges from the germline sequence, so it may reflect a read error. The rearrangement uses TRBV4-1 and TRBJ2-5; 8 nucleotides agree with TRBD1. Germline V gene data show CDR1 as MGHRA and CDR2 as YSYEKL. This CDR3 comprises 13 residues. The CDR3 nucleotides read TGCGCCAGCAGCCCTAACAGGGGGGACAGGCCTGACTTC. Translated, it gives CASSPNRGDRPDF.

The chain links TRBV5-1 to TRBJ2-2; TRBD1 matches at 7 bases. Germline V lookup: CDR1 SGHRS, CDR2 YFSETQ. The CDR3 consists of 16 residues. After removal of 0 bases from V and 0 bases from J, the junction contained 2 bases not matched to a gene. The CDR3 DNA reads TGCGCCAGCAGCTTGGGGGACAGCACGAACACCGGGGAGCTGTTTTTT. It encodes CASSLGDSTNTGELFF.

V usage is TRBV9 and J usage is TRBJ2-2, with a weak D call TRBD2 (6 bases). This CDR3 is 14 amino acids long. V shed 4 bases and J shed 4 bases, with 11 bases lying between them. CDR1 and CDR2 (germline): SGDLS, YYNGEE. The CDR3: CASSRLGGTGELFF. The CDR3 bases are TGTGCCAGCAGCAGACTGGGGGGCACCGGGGAGCTGTTTTTT.

The V gene is TRBV4-1, the J gene TRBJ1-4, with 8 bases matching TRBD1. The length of the CDR3 is 17 residues. Germline CDR1 is MGHRA and CDR2 is YSYEKL. V dropped 4 bases and J dropped 4; count of bases not matched to a gene: 11. The CDR3 nucleotides are TGCGCCAGCAGCCCGACGCTCAGGGGGCACGATAATGAAAAACTGTTTTTT. Residues: CASSPTLRGHDNEKLFF.

The CDR3: CASSYTWTDSAYEQYF. In DNA form, the CDR3 reads TGTGCCAGCAGTTACACCTGGACGGATAGCGCCTACGAGCAGTACTTC. The V gene is TRBV6-5, the J gene TRBJ2-7, with D maybe TRBD2 (5 bases). The CDR3 has 16 amino acids. V shed 2 bases and J shed 2 bases, with 16 bases lying between them. Germline V gene data show CDR1 as MNHEY and CDR2 as SVGAGI.

The gene calls are TRBV5-1 and TRBJ1-2; maybe TRBD1 (6 bases). The CDR3 loop spans 16 amino acids. Germline lookup yields CDR1 SGHRS and CDR2 YFSETQ. Trimming left V 3 bases short and J 3 bases short, with 18 bases between. The CDR3 sequence: CASSSAPDRYDYGYTF. Written as DNA, the CDR3 is TGCGCCAGCAGCTCCGCCCCCGACAGGTACGACTATGGCTACACCTTC. The complete variable domain, with remaining parts taken from reference TRBV5-1 and TRBJ1-2, reads KAGVTQTPRYLIKTRGQQVTLSCSPISGHRSVSWYQQTPGQGLQFLFEYFSETQRNKGNFPGRFSGRQFSNSRSEMNVSTLELGDSALYLCASSSAPDRYDYGYTFGSGTRLTVV.

This chain uses TRBV15 with TRBJ2-7; D possibly corresponds to TRBD2 (5 bases). Germline V CDR1 and CDR2: LNHNV, YYDKDF (reference sequence). The CDR3 runs to 14 residues. Trimming left V 3 bases short and J 4 bases short, with 13 bases between. In nucleotides, the CDR3 is TGTGCCACCAGCAGGGGTATAGGGAGTTACGAGCAGTACTTC. Protein sequence: CATSRGIGSYEQYF.

The genes are TRBV18 and TRBJ1-1, with 10 nucleotides matching TRBD1. CDR1 is KGHSH, CDR2 LQKENI, per germline. The V gene end was trimmed by 3 bases and the J gene end by 3 bases; junction bases not matched to a gene: 4. CDR3 length: 15 amino acids. The CDR3 DNA reads TGTGCCAGCTCACCGTCGGGACAGGGGTACACTGAAGCTTTCTTT. Protein sequence: CASSPSGQGYTEAFF.

The rearrangement uses TRBV5-6 and TRBJ2-3, with 9 positions matching TRBD1. This CDR3 comprises 11 residues. Trimming at V came to 4 bases and at J to 14 bases, leaving 5 bases not matched to a gene. From germline, CDR1 is SGHDT and CDR2 YYEEEE. The CDR3 sequence is CASSLGQGRYF. In DNA, the CDR3 is TGTGCCAGCAGCCTGGGACAGGGTCGGTATTTT.

This chain connects TRBV19 to TRBJ1-2, with D possibly TRBD1 on 5 matching bases. There are 15 residues in the CDR3. CDR1 is LNHDA, CDR2 SQIVND, per germline (reference sequence). Trimming stripped 4 bases from V and 4 bases from J, with 16 bases between. The CDR3 bases are TGTGCCAGTAGTACCTCATCGACGACAGCCTATGGCTACACCTTC. It translates to CASSTSSTTAYGYTF.

The V and J genes are TRBV9 and TRBJ2-3, with 7 nucleotides matching TRBD1. Trimming removed 0 bases from V and 1 base from J; junction bases left unmatched: 11. The CDR3 contains 18 residues. Germline V CDR1 and CDR2: SGDLS, YYNGEE. CDR3 amino acids: CASSVGDRALSRTDTQYF. CDR3 sequence (DNA): TGTGCCAGCAGCGTAGGAGACAGGGCTCTAAGTCGCACAGATACGCAGTATTTT. Together with reference TRBV9 and TRBJ2-3, the CDR3 gives the full variable domain: DSGVTQTPKHLITATGQRVTLRCSPRSGDLSVYWYQQSLDQGLQFLIQYYNGEERAKGNILERFSAQQFPDLHSELNLSSLELGDSALYFCASSVGDRALSRTDTQYFGPGTRLTVL.

For this clone: One end of the junction does not line up with germline, which may come from a read error. V gene TRBV6-1 combines with J gene TRBJ1-5; 7 bases map to TRBD1. CDR1 and CDR2 (germline): MNHNS, SASEGT. This CDR3 spans 14 amino acids. DNA of the CDR3: TGTGCCAGCAGTCTCACAGGGGAGTGGCAGCCCCGGCATTTT. Translated, it gives CASSLTGEWQPRHF.

The chain's CDR3 is CASSQELGAAYGYTF. The DNA for the CDR3 is TGTGCCAGCAGCCAAGAGTTGGGGGCCGCCTATGGCTACACCTTC. This rearrangement joins TRBV4-2 to TRBJ1-2, with D maybe TRBD1 (6 bases). With 0 bases removed from V and 4 bases from J, the gap between germline ends came to 12 bases. The CDR3 covers 15 residues. CDR1 and CDR2 from the germline V gene are LGHNA and YNFKEQ.

The chain combines TRBV6-6 with TRBJ1-3; 10 bases agree with TRBD1. V was pared by 9 bases and J by 2 bases, with 7 bases of the junction left unmatched. Looked up from germline, CDR1 is MNHNY and CDR2 is SVGAGI (reference sequence). The CDR3 contains 15 residues. The CDR3 protein is CASKTGTGAGNTIYF. The CDR3 DNA reads TGTGCCAGTAAAACCGGGACAGGGGCTGGAAACACCATATATTTT.

This sequence joins TRBV29-1 and TRBJ2-7; 7 nucleotides line up with TRBD2. The CDR3 spans 15 residues. The germline V gene has CDR1 SQVTM and CDR2 ANQGSEA. Losses at the gene ends were 1 base for V and 0 bases for J; bases not matched to a gene: 6. The CDR3: CSVEAGTTSSYEQYF. In nucleotides, the CDR3 is TGCAGCGTTGAAGCCGGGACTACAAGCTCCTACGAGCAGTACTTC.

V usage is TRBV7-2 and J usage is TRBJ1-1; D not certain. CDR1 and CDR2 from the germline V gene are SGHTA and FQGNSA. The V gene lost 7 bases and the J gene lost 1 base, with 13 bases spanning the gap. The CDR3 has 14 amino acids. CDR3 in amino acids: CASNRRTENTEAFF. The DNA for the CDR3 is TGTGCCAGCAACAGACGCACCGAGAACACTGAAGCTTTCTTT.

The V gene is TRBV7-8, the J gene TRBJ2-1; 11 nucleotides agree with TRBD2. Germline lookup yields CDR1 SGHVS and CDR2 FQNEAQ. The CDR3 has 15 residues. The trim removed 2 bases at V and 5 bases at J, leaving 2 bases unmatched. CDR3 coding DNA: TGTGCCAGCAGCTTACTAGCGGGAGGTGACAATGAGCAGTTCTTC. Protein product: CASSLLAGGDNEQFF.

The chain is built from TRBV10-3 and TRBJ2-1, with 7 bases lining up with TRBD1. This CDR3 comprises 15 residues. The junction had 7 bases not matched to a gene; V was cut back by 2 bases and J by 6 bases. CDR1 and CDR2 (germline): ENHRY, SYGVKD. CDR3 protein: CAISENRQGGNEQFF. The CDR3 DNA reads TGTGCCATCAGTGAGAATCGACAGGGCGGCAATGAGCAGTTCTTC.

V gene TRBV4-1 combines with J gene TRBJ1-2; TRBD1 might be the D (6 bases). Looked up from germline, CDR1 is MGHRA and CDR2 is YSYEKL. Trimming removed 2 bases from V and 13 bases from J, with 17 bases in between. The length of the CDR3 is 13 residues. The CDR3 nucleotides are TGCGCCAGCAGCCAACCCGAAGTGACAGGCCCCACCTTC. Translating gives CASSQPEVTGPTF.

This chain connects TRBV4-2 to TRBJ2-4, with D perhaps matching TRBD2 (7 bases). CDR1 is LGHNA and CDR2 is YNFKEQ in the germline V gene. Trimming removed 3 bases from V and 3 bases from J, with 12 bases in between. The length of the CDR3 is 15 residues. CDR3 region: CASSQRGGDKNIQYF. The CDR3 nucleotides are TGTGCCAGCAGCCAGAGGGGGGGGGACAAAAACATTCAGTACTTC.

This sequence joins TRBV19 and TRBJ1-1, with 8 bases lining up with TRBD1. The V gene's germline CDR1 is LNHDA and CDR2 SQIVND (reference sequence). This CDR3 has 15 residues. The V segment lost 3 bases and the J segment 5 bases; nucleotides outside the gene matches: 8. The CDR3 is CASSISGQGRTEAFF. The CDR3 bases are TGTGCCAGTAGTATTTCTGGACAGGGAAGGACTGAAGCTTTCTTT.

The chain recombines TRBV19 with TRBJ1-2; D perhaps matches TRBD1 (5 bases). The CDR3 has 16 amino acids. The V and J ends lost 4 bases and 4 bases respectively, with 19 bases between them. Germline V CDR1 and CDR2: LNHDA, SQIVND (reference sequence). CDR3 amino acids: CASSSPRTTNLYGYTF. The CDR3 region has the DNA TGTGCCAGTAGTAGCCCAAGGACAACCAACCTCTATGGCTACACCTTC.

V is TRBV6-5 and J is TRBJ1-4, with D perhaps TRBD1 (5 bases). The V gene lost 4 bases and the J gene lost 3 bases, with 12 bases spanning the gap. Germline V gene sequence: CDR1 MNHEY, CDR2 SVGAGI. This CDR3 has 15 amino acids. The CDR3 reads CASSSTVVSNEKLFF. CDR3 sequence (DNA): TGTGCCAGCAGTTCGACAGTGGTATCTAATGAAAAACTGTTTTTT.